The rows below give T cell receptor beta chains drawn from one sample of a study of T cells in localized non-small cell lung cancer. Here immunoSEQ multiplex PCR was the method, and the copy in TCRdb shows in-frame clones only, minus some. Here the sample spans 27,000 or so clones, 82% being singletons. Sample: peripheral blood, taken before any cancer treatment. These receptors were obtained from a woman aged 40-69 years with stage I lung adenocarcinoma. The CDR3 runs from the conserved cysteine through the conserved F or W. The order of the fields is clone size, V gene, J gene, D gene, CDR3 protein, CDR3 DNA. A D gene is named only where the DNA matches it firmly. Expanded clones get a size class; other rows say once, few or many, or leave the size out.

>.|TRBV5-1|TRBJ1-1|.
CASSLVFDVMNTEAFF
TGCGCCAGCAGCCTGGTATTTGATGTCATGAACACTGAAGCTTTCTTT
>few|TRBV6-1|TRBJ1-2|.
CASSEEQLYGYTF
TGTGCCAGCAGTGAAGAACAGCTTTATGGCTACACCTTC
>.|TRBV10-3|TRBJ1-2|.
CAISARGEGYTF
TGTGCCATCAGTGCGAGGGGGGAGGGCTACACCTTC
>.|TRBV19|TRBJ1-1|.
CASSQVLNTEAFF
TGTGCCAGTAGTCAGGTATTGAACACTGAAGCTTTCTTT
>.|TRBV6-4|TRBJ1-5|.
CASSEGAEVWQPQHF
TGTGCCAGCAGTGAAGGTGCCGAAGTTTGGCAGCCCCAGCATTTT
>few|TRBV2|TRBJ1-2|.
CASSEEPDIRGYTF
TGTGCCAGCAGTGAAGAACCTGACATCCGGGGCTACACCTTC
>.|TRBV16|TRBJ1-1|.
CASSQFGGRGAAFF
TGTGCCAGCAGCCAATTCGGGGGGAGGGGTGCGGCTTTCTTT
>.|TRBV2|TRBJ2-1|TRBD2
CASSLTSGGRNEQFF
TGTGCCAGCAGTTTAACTAGCGGGGGGAGGAATGAGCAGTTCTTC
>.|TRBV6-5|TRBJ1-2|.
CASSKGQFNYGYTF
TGTGCCAGCAGTAAAGGACAATTTAACTATGGCTACACCTTC
>.|TRBV6-6|TRBJ1-1|.
CASSREGVEAFF
TGTGCCAGCAGTAGGGAGGGGGTGGAAGCTTTCTTT
>.|TRBV7-3|TRBJ2-7|TRBD2
CASSSLAGPYEQYF
TGTGCCAGCAGCTCACTAGCGGGGCCGTACGAGCAGTACTTC
>.|TRBV7-8|TRBJ2-1|TRBD2
CASSIRGDGEQFF
TGTGCCAGCAGCATCCGGGGGGATGGGGAGCAGTTCTTC
>.|TRBV11-3|TRBJ1-1|.
CASSLENPPGRNTEAFF
TGTGCCAGCAGCTTGGAAAACCCCCCGGGACGGAACACTGAAGCTTTCTTT
>.|TRBV6-5|TRBJ1-5|.
CASSYAAGNQPQHF
TGTGCCAGCAGTTACGCCGCGGGCAATCAGCCCCAGCATTTT
>.|TRBV11-3|TRBJ1-2|TRBD1
CASSPRDSYGYTF
TGTGCCAGCAGCCCTCGGGACAGCTATGGCTACACCTTC
>.|TRBV5-1|TRBJ1-2|.
CASSSQVGKNGDGYTF
TGCGCCAGCAGCTCTCAAGTCGGAAAGAACGGCGATGGCTACACCTTC
>few|TRBV6-1|TRBJ1-5|TRBD1
CASSRQGSNQPQHF
TGTGCCAGCAGTCGACAGGGAAGCAATCAGCCCCAGCATTTT
>.|TRBV2|TRBJ2-1|.
CASKEQRVQFF
TGTGCCAGCAAAGAACAGAGGGTGCAGTTCTTC
>.|TRBV5-6|TRBJ2-7|.
CASSFLGYGGYSYEQYF
TGTGCCAGCAGCTTTCTTGGGTATGGGGGGTACTCCTACGAGCAGTACTTC
>.|TRBV19|TRBJ1-2|TRBD1
CASSTYRGPLAPYGYTF
TGTGCCAGTAGTACTTACAGGGGGCCCCTGGCCCCCTATGGCTACACCTTC
>.|TRBV29-1|TRBJ1-4|TRBD1
CSVHLYRDRDEKLFF
TGCAGCGTTCATCTGTACCGGGACAGGGATGAAAAACTGTTTTTT
>.|TRBV19|TRBJ1-1|.
CASSIWGGGLSLNTEAFF
TGTGCCAGTAGTATTTGGGGAGGGGGTTTATCATTGAACACTGAAGCTTTCTTT
>few|TRBV30|TRBJ1-1|.
CAYERNTEAFF
TGTGCCTATGAAAGGAACACTGAAGCTTTCTTT
>.|TRBV5-1|TRBJ1-5|.
CASSLPCIQSKNYSNQPQHF
TGCGCCAGCAGCCTCCCCTGCATCCAGAGCAAGAACTATAGCAATCAGCCCCAGCATTTT
>.|TRBV7-9|TRBJ2-5|.
CASSPTQTQETQYF
TGTGCCAGCAGCCCTACACAGACACAAGAGACCCAGTACTTC
>.|TRBV7-2|TRBJ2-3|.
CASSPVGAATDTQYF
TGTGCCAGCAGCCCCGTAGGAGCGGCCACAGATACGCAGTATTTT
>.|TRBV7-6|TRBJ2-7|.
CASSPRSGSYEQYF
TGTGCCAGCAGCCCGCGGTCCGGCTCCTACGAGCAGTACTTC
>.|TRBV19|TRBJ2-2|.
CASKAGNTGELFF
TGTGCCAGTAAGGCAGGGAACACCGGGGAGCTGTTTTTT
>.|TRBV5-1|TRBJ2-2|TRBD2
CASRASGSPNTGELFF
TGCGCCAGCCGAGCCAGCGGGAGCCCTAACACCGGGGAGCTGTTTTTT
>.|TRBV15|TRBJ1-5|.
CATSRDRGLGGNQPQHF
TGTGCCACCAGCAGAGATCGGGGGCTGGGAGGCAATCAGCCCCAGCATTTT
>.|TRBV19|TRBJ1-2|.
CASTKARSNYGYTF
TGTGCCAGTACCAAGGCGAGGAGTAACTATGGCTACACCTTC
>.|TRBV7-2|TRBJ2-5|.
CASSPSGDGTQYF
TGTGCCAGCAGCCCCTCCGGGGATGGGACCCAGTACTTC
>.|TRBV5-1|TRBJ2-7|TRBD1
CASSLGSRTGTHEQYF
TGCGCCAGCAGCTTGGGATCTAGGACAGGTACCCACGAGCAGTACTTC
>.|TRBV2|TRBJ2-1|TRBD2
CASKRDYNNEQFF
TGTGCCAGCAAGAGGGACTACAACAATGAGCAGTTCTTC
>.|TRBV27|TRBJ2-3|TRBD1
CASRAQGVGTDTQYF
TGTGCCAGCAGAGCACAGGGGGTGGGCACAGATACGCAGTATTTT
>.|TRBV2|TRBJ2-3|TRBD2
CASSPSSGGAQYF
TGTGCCAGCAGTCCCTCTAGCGGGGGAGCGCAGTATTTT
>.|TRBV19|TRBJ1-1|TRBD1
CASATPGQGNTEAFF
TGTGCCAGTGCAACTCCGGGACAGGGGAACACTGAAGCTTTCTTT
>.|TRBV7-2|TRBJ2-3|TRBD2
CASNLAGSTDTQYF
TGTGCCAGCAATCTAGCGGGGAGCACAGATACGCAGTATTTT
>.|TRBV9|TRBJ2-3|.
CASSVDGDISTDTQYF
TGTGCCAGCAGCGTAGACGGGGACATTAGCACAGATACGCAGTATTTT
>.|TRBV20-1|TRBJ2-5|.
CSAQAETQYF
TGCAGTGCTCAAGCGGAGACCCAGTACTTC
>few|TRBV18|TRBJ1-6|.
CASSPLYDRRGNSPLHF
TGTGCCAGCTCACCCCTATATGACAGGCGGGGAAATTCACCCCTCCACTTT
>.|TRBV15|TRBJ2-6|.
CATSRDRLVGGSGANVLTF
TGTGCCACCAGCAGAGATCGTTTGGTGGGGGGCTCTGGGGCCAACGTCCTGACTTTC
>.|TRBV5-1|TRBJ2-5|TRBD1
CASSADRKGTQYF
TGCGCCAGCAGCGCGGACAGGAAGGGGACCCAGTACTTC
>.|TRBV28|TRBJ1-6|.
CASTAYSPLHF
TGTGCCAGCACCGCCTATTCACCCCTCCACTTT
>.|TRBV11-3|TRBJ2-3|TRBD2
CASSTRTSGGVTDTQYF
TGTGCCAGCAGCACCAGGACTAGCGGGGGGGTTACAGATACGCAGTATTTT
>once|TRBV6-5|TRBJ1-6|.
CASSAGPYNSPLHF
TGTGCCAGCAGTGCCGGGCCTTATAATTCACCCCTCCACTTT